This TCR beta chain is drawn from a study of T cell repertoires in cytomegalovirus infection. Trimming took 1 base from V and 6 from J, leaving 10 bases between them. Germline CDR1 reads DFQATT; CDR2 reads SNEGSKA (reference sequence). CDR3 length equals 13 residues. TCRdb recomputed calls from the reads with MiXCR, one row per CDR3 protein. Of hundreds of thousands of distinct CDR3 sequences in the sample, more than 20% are singletons; the top ten hold roughly 8%. The J gene is TRBJ2-1, the V gene TRBV20-1, with D possibly matching TRBD2 (6 bases). Sequenced material: CD8+ T cells from PBMCs. The TCR was taken from a human donor in good health (CMV status not recorded). Some clones in this sample may be carry-over from other donors' samples. CDR3 sequence (DNA): TGCAGTGCTAGAGGACTAGAGGGCAATGAGCAGTTCTTC. It specifies CSARGLEGNEQFF.